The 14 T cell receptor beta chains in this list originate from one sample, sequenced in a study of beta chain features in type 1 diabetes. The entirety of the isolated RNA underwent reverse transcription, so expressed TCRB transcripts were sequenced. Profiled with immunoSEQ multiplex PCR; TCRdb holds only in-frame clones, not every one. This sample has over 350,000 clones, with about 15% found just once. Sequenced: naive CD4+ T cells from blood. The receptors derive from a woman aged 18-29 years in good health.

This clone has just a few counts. The CDR3 sequence is CSVRTETYEQYF. The CDR3 coding sequence is TGCAGCGTTCGGACAGAAACCTACGAGCAGTACTTC. The chain is built from TRBV29-1 and TRBJ2-7, with D maybe TRBD1 (6 bases). Trimming left V 5 bases short and J 2 bases short, with 10 bases between. Germline loops: CDR1 SQVTM, CDR2 ANQGSEA. The CDR3 spans 12 residues.

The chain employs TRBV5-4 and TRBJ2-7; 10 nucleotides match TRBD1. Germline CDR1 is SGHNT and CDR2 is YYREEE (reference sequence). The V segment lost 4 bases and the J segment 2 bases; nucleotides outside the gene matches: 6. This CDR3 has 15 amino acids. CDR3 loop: CASSAGTGAPYEQYF. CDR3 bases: TGTGCCAGCAGCGCAGGGACAGGGGCACCCTACGAGCAGTACTTC.

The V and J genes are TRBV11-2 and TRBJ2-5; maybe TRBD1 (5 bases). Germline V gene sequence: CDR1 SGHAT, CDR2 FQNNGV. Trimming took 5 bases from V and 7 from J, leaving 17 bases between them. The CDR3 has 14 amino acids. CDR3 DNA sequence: TGTGCCAGCAGCGCCTACACAGGCCCGTGGACCCAGTACTTC. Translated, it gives CASSAYTGPWTQYF.

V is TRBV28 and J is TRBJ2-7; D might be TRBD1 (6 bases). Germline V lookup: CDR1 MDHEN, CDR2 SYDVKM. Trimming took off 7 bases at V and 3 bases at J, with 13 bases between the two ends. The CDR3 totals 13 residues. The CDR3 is CASTPGHNYEQYF. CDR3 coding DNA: TGTGCCAGCACTCCGGGACACAACTACGAGCAGTACTTC.

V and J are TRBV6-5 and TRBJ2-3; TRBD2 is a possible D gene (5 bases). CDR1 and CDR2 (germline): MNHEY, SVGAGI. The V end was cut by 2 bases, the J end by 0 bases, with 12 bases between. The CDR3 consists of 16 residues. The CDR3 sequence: CASSYRTAASTDTQYF. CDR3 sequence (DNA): TGTGCCAGCAGTTACAGGACTGCCGCTAGCACAGATACGCAGTATTTT.

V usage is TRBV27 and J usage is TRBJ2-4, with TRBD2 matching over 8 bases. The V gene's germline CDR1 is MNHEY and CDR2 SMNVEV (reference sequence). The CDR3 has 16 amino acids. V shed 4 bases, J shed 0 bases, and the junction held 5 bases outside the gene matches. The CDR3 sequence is CASSSRLALAKNIQYF. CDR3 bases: TGTGCCAGCAGTTCCCGACTAGCGTTAGCCAAAAACATTCAGTACTTC.

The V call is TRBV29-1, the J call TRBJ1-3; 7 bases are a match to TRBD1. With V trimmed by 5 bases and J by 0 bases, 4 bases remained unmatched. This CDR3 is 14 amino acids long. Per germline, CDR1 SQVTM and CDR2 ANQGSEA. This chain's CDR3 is CSVRQGDSGNTIYF. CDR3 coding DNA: TGCAGCGTTCGACAGGGAGACTCTGGAAACACCATATATTTT.

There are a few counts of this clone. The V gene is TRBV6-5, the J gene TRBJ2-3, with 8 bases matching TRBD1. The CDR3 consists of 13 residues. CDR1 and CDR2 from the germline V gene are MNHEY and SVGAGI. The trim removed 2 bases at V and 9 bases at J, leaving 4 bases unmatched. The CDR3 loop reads CASSYPQGGTQYF. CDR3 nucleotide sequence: TGTGCCAGCAGTTACCCACAGGGGGGAACGCAGTATTTT.

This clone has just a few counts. CDR3 protein: CASSYSPGELFF. The DNA for the CDR3 is TGTGCCAGCAGTTACAGCCCGGGGGAGCTGTTTTTT. The genes are TRBV6-6 and TRBJ2-2, with D unresolved. V was cut by 2 bases and J by 8 bases, with 6 bases left in between. This CDR3 has 12 residues. Germline values: CDR1 MNHNY, CDR2 SVGAGI (reference sequence).

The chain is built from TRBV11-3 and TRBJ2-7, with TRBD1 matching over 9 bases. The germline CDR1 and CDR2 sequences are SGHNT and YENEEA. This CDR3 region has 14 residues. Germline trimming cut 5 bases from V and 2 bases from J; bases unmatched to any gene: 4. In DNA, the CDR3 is TGTGCCAGCAGCCGGGGACAGGGAACCTACGAGCAGTACTTC. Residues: CASSRGQGTYEQYF.

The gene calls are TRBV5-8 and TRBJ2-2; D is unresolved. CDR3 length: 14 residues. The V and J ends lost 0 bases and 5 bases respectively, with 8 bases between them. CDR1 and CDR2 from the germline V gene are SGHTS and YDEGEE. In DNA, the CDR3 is TGTGCCAGCAGCTTGGGATGGGCTACCGGGGAGCTGTTTTTT. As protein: CASSLGWATGELFF.

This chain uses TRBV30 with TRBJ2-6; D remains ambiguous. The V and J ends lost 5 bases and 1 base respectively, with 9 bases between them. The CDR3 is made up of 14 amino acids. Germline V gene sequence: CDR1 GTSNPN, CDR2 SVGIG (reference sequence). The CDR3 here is CAWQVGSGANVLTF. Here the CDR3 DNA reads TGTGCCTGGCAAGTCGGTTCTGGGGCCAACGTCCTGACTTTC.

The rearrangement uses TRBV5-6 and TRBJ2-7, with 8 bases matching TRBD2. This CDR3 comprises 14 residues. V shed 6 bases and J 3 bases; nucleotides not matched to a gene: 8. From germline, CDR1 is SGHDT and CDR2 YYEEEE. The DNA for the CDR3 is TGTGCCAGCACCTCGCCGGGACTAGGCTACGAGCAGTACTTC. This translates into CASTSPGLGYEQYF.

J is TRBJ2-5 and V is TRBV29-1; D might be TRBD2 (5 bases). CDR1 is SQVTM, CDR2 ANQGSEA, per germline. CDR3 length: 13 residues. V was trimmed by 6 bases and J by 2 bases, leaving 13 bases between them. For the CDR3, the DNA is TGCAGCGTGAAGCGGAGGTTTCAAGAGACCCAGTACTTC. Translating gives CSVKRRFQETQYF.